The T cell receptor beta chain under discussion was sequenced for a study of regulatory T cells in long-lasting Graves disease. As to time point: newly diagnosed GD, antithyroid drugs for less than 3 months. PBMC RNA served as the TCR library source. The guidelines of the American Thyroid Association were the basis for diagnosing Graves' disease. Patients came through an endocrinology department, and that department was in Xi'an, China. This CDR3 has 13 residues. Germline-derived CDR1 and CDR2 are MNHEY and SVGEGT. Trimming left V 5 bases short and J 2 bases short, with 10 bases between. Construction of TCR beta libraries relied on iRepertoire HTBI primers and on Arm-PCR targeting CDR3 regions. One entry per CDR3 protein, called by TCRdb with MiXCR from the multiplex PCR reads. Counted here are about 540,000 distinct CDR3 sequences, roughly 13% occurring once; the ten biggest clones make up roughly a tenth.

In regard to this clonotype: A read error is likely here: a far larger clone is one base away. The conserved final phenylalanine or tryptophan is absent from the CDR3, which likely points to a read error.

This sample was shared with a second study, whose subject was T cells in Graves' hyperthyroidism and ophthalmopathy. That paper notes: TCR CDR3 regions were first amplified by RT-PCR with HTBI primers.

V and J are TRBV6-2 or TRBV6-3 and TRBJ2-7; TRBD2 is a possible D gene (6 bases). The TCR was taken from a man younger than 45 with Graves disease. Sample: peripheral blood mononuclear cells (PBMCs), taken at new diagnosis, from a patient treated with antithyroid drugs. The CDR3 sequence is CASSGGSAYEQYL. DNA of the CDR3: TGTGCCAGCAGTGGGGGGTCGGCCTACGAGCAGTACCTC.